Presented here are 18 T cell receptor beta chains from one specimen sequenced in a study of graft-versus-host responses after intestinal transplantation. Here immunoSEQ multiplex PCR was the method, and the copy in TCRdb shows in-frame clones only, minus some. The data contain roughly 12,000 clones, approximately 88% of them seen just once; the ten biggest clones take up roughly 9%. The sequences come from PBMCs, collected around 290 days after intestinal transplant. Source of these receptors: a human patient who received an intestinal transplant, so some T cells may come from the graft donor.

The J gene is TRBJ2-7, the V gene TRBV7-2; unclear D gene. The CDR3 contains 16 residues. Between the trimmed V and J ends, which lost 2 bases and 0 bases, there was a span of 14 bases. Germline CDR1 reads SGHTA; CDR2 reads FQGNSA. In nucleotides, the CDR3 is TGTGCCAGCAGCTTAAGTCAGGATCGCATCTCCTACGAGCAGTACTTC. This codes for CASSLSQDRISYEQYF.

The chain uses TRBV27 and TRBJ2-2; TRBD2 might be the D (6 bases). The germline CDR1 and CDR2 sequences are MNHEY and SMNVEV (reference sequence). This CDR3 has 16 residues. Trimming left V 8 bases short and J 1 base short, with 17 bases between. CDR3 DNA: TGTGCCAGCTCCCTCGCAGGGACTCTGAACACCGGGGAGCTGTTTTTT. This sequence encodes CASSLAGTLNTGELFF.

The V call is TRBV6-4, the J call TRBJ2-5; 13 bases map to TRBD2. Per germline, CDR1 MRHNA and CDR2 SNTAGT. Losses at the gene ends were 5 bases for V and 5 bases for J; bases not matched to a gene: 5. The CDR3 sequence is 15 residues long. Here the CDR3 reads CASSSGTSGTETQYF. The CDR3, as DNA: TGTGCCAGCAGTTCCGGGACTAGCGGGACTGAGACCCAGTACTTC.

The genes are TRBV28 and TRBJ2-2; 15 bases align to TRBD2. The CDR3 sequence is 20 residues long. V shed 2 bases, J shed 5 bases, and the junction held 12 bases outside the gene matches. Per germline, CDR1 MDHEN and CDR2 SYDVKM. CDR3 loop: CASSLRPAGTSGRSTGELFF. The CDR3 DNA reads as TGTGCCAGCAGTTTACGACCCGCGGGGACTAGCGGGAGGTCGACCGGGGAGCTGTTTTTT.

This chain joins TRBV19 and TRBJ1-1; TRBD1 is a possible D gene (5 bases). This CDR3 comprises 15 residues. Trimming left V 3 bases short and J 5 bases short, with 16 bases between. Per germline, CDR1 LNHDA and CDR2 SQIVND (reference sequence). CDR3 in DNA: TGTGCCAGTAGTATCGGGGCTACTGGACGGACTGAAGCTTTCTTT. Translated, it gives CASSIGATGRTEAFF.

This clone was found a few times. This chain connects TRBV28 to TRBJ1-1; TRBD1 might be the D (6 bases). V dropped 3 bases and J dropped 5 bases, with 10 bases sitting between them. CDR1 is MDHEN, CDR2 SYDVKM, per germline. There are 13 residues in the CDR3. The CDR3 loop reads CASSLGARTEAFF. DNA of the CDR3: TGTGCCAGCAGTTTGGGGGCTCGAACTGAAGCTTTCTTT.

The genes are TRBV4-1 and TRBJ2-3; no clear D. CDR1 is MGHRA and CDR2 is YSYEKL in the germline V gene. The CDR3 totals 13 residues. With 4 bases removed from V and 2 bases from J, the gap between germline ends came to 7 bases. As DNA, the CDR3 is TGCGCCAGCAGCCCCTACCACACAGATACGCAGTATTTT. Protein product: CASSPYHTDTQYF.

The V and J genes are TRBV5-4 and TRBJ2-1, with 8 bases that match TRBD2. V was pared by 4 bases and J by 10 bases, with 4 bases of the junction left unmatched. CDR1 is SGHNT and CDR2 is YYREEE in the germline V gene (reference sequence). This CDR3 is 12 amino acids long. CDR3 sequence reads: CASSVIAGEQFF. In DNA, the CDR3 is TGTGCCAGCAGCGTGATAGCGGGGGAGCAGTTCTTC.

The gene calls are TRBV5-1 and TRBJ2-1; 10 bases map to TRBD2. CDR1 is SGHRS and CDR2 is YFSETQ in the germline V gene. V lost 3 bases, J lost 5 bases, and 5 bases stayed unmatched. The CDR3 sequence is 15 residues long. The CDR3 is CASSSASGSHNEQFF. The CDR3 DNA sequence: TGCGCCAGCAGCTCGGCTAGCGGGAGCCACAATGAGCAGTTCTTC.

The chain carries TRBV27 and TRBJ2-2; 9 bases line up with TRBD1. CDR1 is MNHEY, CDR2 SMNVEV, per germline (reference sequence). With V trimmed by 8 bases and J by 1 base, 5 bases remained unmatched. The CDR3 totals 15 residues. The CDR3 is CASRRQGGNTGELFF. The CDR3 DNA sequence: TGTGCCAGCCGTCGACAGGGGGGGAACACCGGGGAGCTGTTTTTT.

The rearrangement links TRBV5-1 to TRBJ1-2; no definite D call. The CDR3 covers 12 residues. Deletions cut 1 base from V and 8 bases from J, with 9 bases between. Germline CDR1 is SGHRS and CDR2 is YFSETQ. CDR3 loop: CASSLNDWGYTF. The CDR3 nucleotides are TGCGCCAGCAGCTTGAATGACTGGGGCTACACCTTC.

This chain's CDR3 is CASSSQGAGNTIYF. The CDR3 nucleotides read TGCGCCAGCAGCTCACAGGGAGCTGGAAACACCATATATTTT. The V call is TRBV5-1, the J call TRBJ1-3, with D perhaps TRBD1 (6 bases). The V gene lost 3 bases and the J gene lost 2 bases, with 9 bases spanning the gap. The CDR3 has 14 residues. The V gene's germline CDR1 is SGHRS and CDR2 YFSETQ.

V and J are TRBV7-9 and TRBJ2-5; D is unresolved. This CDR3 region has 11 residues. The germline V and J ends were trimmed by 3 bases and 5 bases, with 4 bases remaining between them. Germline V gene sequence: CDR1 SEHNR, CDR2 FQNEAQ (reference sequence). The CDR3 here is CASSFGETQYF. The CDR3 coding sequence is TGTGCCAGCAGCTTCGGGGAGACCCAGTACTTC.

The rearrangement joins TRBV9 to TRBJ2-7; tentatively, D is TRBD1 (6 bases). The CDR3 runs 13 residues. Germline V gene lookup returns CDR1 SGDLS and CDR2 YYNGEE. The V end lost 0 bases, the J end lost 3 bases, and 7 bases lay between the germline ends. CDR3 sequence (DNA): TGTGCCAGCAGCGTAGGGACAGTCTACGAGCAGTACTTC. Translating it yields CASSVGTVYEQYF.

The rearrangement uses TRBV11-2 and TRBJ2-7; TRBD2 matches at 14 bases. The V gene end was trimmed by 5 bases and the J gene end by 2 bases; junction bases not matched to a gene: 14. CDR1 and CDR2 (germline): SGHAT, FQNNGV. The CDR3 is 19 amino acids. The chain's CDR3 is CASSIVAGTSGSQPYEQYF. DNA of the CDR3: TGTGCCAGCAGCATTGTGGCCGGGACTAGCGGGAGCCAGCCCTACGAGCAGTACTTC.

CDR3 region: CASSPGLEGAGELFF. The CDR3 nucleotides are TGTGCCAGCAGCCCCGGACTAGAGGGTGCCGGGGAGCTGTTTTTT. V and J are TRBV21-1 and TRBJ2-2; the D call TRBD2 from the table was never checked on the DNA. TRBV21-1 is given as a pseudogene. The CDR3 contains 15 residues.

The chain is built from TRBV19 and TRBJ1-1, with TRBD1 identical over 7 bases. The CDR3 extends over 15 amino acids. The V gene's germline CDR1 is LNHDA and CDR2 SQIVND (reference sequence). Trimming removed 2 bases from V and 3 bases from J; junction bases left unmatched: 6. The CDR3 sequence is CASSIRDSWDTEAFF. The CDR3 DNA follows: TGTGCCAGTAGTATAAGGGACAGCTGGGACACTGAAGCTTTCTTT.

This chain joins TRBV2 and TRBJ2-3; the D gene is possibly TRBD2 (5 bases). Trimming stripped 5 bases from V and 1 base from J, with 10 bases between. The CDR3 runs to 14 residues. CDR1 is SNHLY, CDR2 FYNNEI, per germline. In nucleotides, the CDR3 is TGTGCCAGCAGTATTGGGAGCGGCACAGATACGCAGTATTTT. Residues: CASSIGSGTDTQYF.